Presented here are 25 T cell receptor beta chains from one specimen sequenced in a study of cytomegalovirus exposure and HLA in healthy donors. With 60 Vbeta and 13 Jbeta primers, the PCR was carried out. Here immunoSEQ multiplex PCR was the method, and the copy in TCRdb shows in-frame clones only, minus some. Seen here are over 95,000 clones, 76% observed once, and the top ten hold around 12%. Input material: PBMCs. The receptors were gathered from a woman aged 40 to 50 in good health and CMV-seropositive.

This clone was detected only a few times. This CDR3 is CASSYNPTGAGNTIYF. Here the CDR3 DNA reads TGTGCCAGCAGCTACAACCCGACAGGGGCTGGAAACACCATATATTTT. The rearrangement uses TRBV5-4 and TRBJ1-3, with TRBD1 identical over 8 bases. The germline V gene encodes CDR1 SGHNT and CDR2 YYREEE (reference sequence). V shed 3 bases and J 2 bases; nucleotides not matched to a gene: 7. The CDR3 has 16 amino acids.

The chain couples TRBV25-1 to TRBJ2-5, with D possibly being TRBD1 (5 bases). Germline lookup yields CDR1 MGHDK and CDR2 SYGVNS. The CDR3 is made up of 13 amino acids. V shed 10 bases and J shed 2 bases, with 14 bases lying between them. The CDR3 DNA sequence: TGTGCCACCGTCCATGCAGGGCAAGAGACCCAGTACTTC. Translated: CATVHAGQETQYF.

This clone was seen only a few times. CDR3 protein: CASRREVSYEQYF. The CDR3 bases are TGTGCCAGCAGGCGAGAGGTGTCCTACGAGCAGTACTTC. The chain links TRBV6-1 to TRBJ2-7; D gene ambiguous. CDR1 and CDR2 from the germline V gene are MNHNS and SASEGT. The CDR3 is 13 residues long. V lost 6 bases to trimming and J lost 1 base, with 10 bases between them.

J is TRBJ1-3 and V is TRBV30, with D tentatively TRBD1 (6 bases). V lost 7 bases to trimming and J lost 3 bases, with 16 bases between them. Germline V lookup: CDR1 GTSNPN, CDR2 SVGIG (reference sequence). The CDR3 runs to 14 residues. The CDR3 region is CASTGLGGGNTIYF. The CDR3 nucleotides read TGTGCCTCTACAGGGTTAGGAGGTGGAAACACCATATATTTT.

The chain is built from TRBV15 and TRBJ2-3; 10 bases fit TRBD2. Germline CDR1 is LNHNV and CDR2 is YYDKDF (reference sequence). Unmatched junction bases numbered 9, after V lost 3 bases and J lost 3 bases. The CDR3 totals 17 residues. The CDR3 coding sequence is TGTGCCACCAGCAGTATAACCGGGACTAGCGAAACAGATACGCAGTATTTT. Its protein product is CATSSITGTSETDTQYF.

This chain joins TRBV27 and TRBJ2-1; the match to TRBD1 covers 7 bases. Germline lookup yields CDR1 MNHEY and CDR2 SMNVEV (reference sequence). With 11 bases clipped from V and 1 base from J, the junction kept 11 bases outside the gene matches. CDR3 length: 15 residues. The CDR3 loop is CAQPINRGSYNEQFF. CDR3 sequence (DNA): TGTGCCCAGCCTATTAACAGGGGTTCCTACAATGAGCAGTTCTTC.

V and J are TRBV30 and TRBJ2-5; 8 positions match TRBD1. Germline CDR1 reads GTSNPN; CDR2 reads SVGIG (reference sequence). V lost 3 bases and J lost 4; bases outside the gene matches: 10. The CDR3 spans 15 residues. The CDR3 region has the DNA TGTGCCTGGAGGCAAGGACAGGGCCAGGGAGAGACCCAGTACTTC. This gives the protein CAWRQGQGQGETQYF.

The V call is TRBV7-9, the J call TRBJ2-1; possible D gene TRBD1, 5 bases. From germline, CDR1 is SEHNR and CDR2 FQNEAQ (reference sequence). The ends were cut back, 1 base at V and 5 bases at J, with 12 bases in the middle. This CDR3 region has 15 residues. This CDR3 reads CASSLVQEGDNEQFF. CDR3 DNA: TGTGCCAGCAGCTTAGTACAGGAAGGAGACAATGAGCAGTTCTTC.

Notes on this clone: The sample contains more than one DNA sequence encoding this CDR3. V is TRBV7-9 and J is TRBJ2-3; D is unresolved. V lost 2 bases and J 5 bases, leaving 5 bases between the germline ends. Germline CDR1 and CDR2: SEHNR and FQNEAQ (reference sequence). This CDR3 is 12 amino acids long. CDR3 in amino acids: CASSLRRDTQYF. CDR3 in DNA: TGTGCCAGCAGCTTACGCAGAGATACGCAGTATTTT.

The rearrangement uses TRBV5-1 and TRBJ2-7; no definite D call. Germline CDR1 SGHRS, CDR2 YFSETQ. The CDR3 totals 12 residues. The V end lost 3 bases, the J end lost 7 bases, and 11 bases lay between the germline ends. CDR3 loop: CASSSGGWEQYF. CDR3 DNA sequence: TGCGCCAGCAGCTCAGGTGGGTGGGAGCAGTACTTC.

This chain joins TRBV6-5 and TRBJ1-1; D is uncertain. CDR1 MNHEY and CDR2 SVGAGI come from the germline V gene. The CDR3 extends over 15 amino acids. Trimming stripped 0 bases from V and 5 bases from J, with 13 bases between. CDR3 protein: CASSYSPAIRTEAFF. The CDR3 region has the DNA TGTGCCAGCAGTTACTCCCCGGCTATCAGGACTGAAGCTTTCTTT.

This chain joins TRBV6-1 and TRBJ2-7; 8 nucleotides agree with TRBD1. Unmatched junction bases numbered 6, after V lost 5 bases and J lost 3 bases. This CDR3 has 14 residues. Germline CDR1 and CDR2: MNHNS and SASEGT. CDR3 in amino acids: CASSYPGQDYEQYF. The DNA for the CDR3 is TGTGCCAGCAGTTATCCGGGACAGGACTACGAGCAGTACTTC.

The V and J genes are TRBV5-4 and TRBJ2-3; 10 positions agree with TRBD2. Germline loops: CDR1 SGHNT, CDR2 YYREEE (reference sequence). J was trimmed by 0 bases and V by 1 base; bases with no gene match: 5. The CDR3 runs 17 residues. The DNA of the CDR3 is TGTGCCAGCAGCTTGAAGCCTAGCGGGGGCAGCACAGATACGCAGTATTTT. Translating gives CASSLKPSGGSTDTQYF.

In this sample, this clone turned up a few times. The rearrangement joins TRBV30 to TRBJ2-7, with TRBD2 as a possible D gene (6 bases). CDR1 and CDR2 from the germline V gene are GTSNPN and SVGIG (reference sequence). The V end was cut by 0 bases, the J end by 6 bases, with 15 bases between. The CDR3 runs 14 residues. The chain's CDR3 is CAWSVSGSWGEQYF. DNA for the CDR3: TGTGCCTGGAGTGTATCCGGGAGTTGGGGCGAGCAGTACTTC.

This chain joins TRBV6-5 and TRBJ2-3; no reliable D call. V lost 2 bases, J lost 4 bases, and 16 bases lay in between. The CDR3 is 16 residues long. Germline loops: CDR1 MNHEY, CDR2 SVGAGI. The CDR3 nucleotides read TGTGCCAGCAGTTACCTCTCTCCTCTAGTTCCAGATACGCAGTATTTT. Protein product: CASSYLSPLVPDTQYF.

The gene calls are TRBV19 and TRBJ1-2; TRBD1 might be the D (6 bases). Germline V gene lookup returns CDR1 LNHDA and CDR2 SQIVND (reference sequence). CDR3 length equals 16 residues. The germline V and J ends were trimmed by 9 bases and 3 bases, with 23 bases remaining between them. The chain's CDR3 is CASFRNRDTRHYGYTF. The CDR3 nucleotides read TGTGCCAGCTTTCGGAACCGGGACACCCGTCACTATGGCTACACCTTC.

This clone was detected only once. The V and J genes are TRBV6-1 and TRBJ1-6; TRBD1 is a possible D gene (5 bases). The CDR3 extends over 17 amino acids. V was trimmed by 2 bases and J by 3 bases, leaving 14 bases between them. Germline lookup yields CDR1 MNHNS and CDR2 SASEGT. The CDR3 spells CASSESRTRLYNSPLHF. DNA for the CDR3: TGTGCCAGCAGTGAATCACGGACAAGACTCTATAATTCACCCCTCCACTTT.

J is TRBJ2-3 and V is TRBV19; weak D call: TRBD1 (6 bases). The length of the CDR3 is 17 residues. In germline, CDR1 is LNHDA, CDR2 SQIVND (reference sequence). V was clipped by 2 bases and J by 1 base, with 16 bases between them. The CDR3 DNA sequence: TGTGCCAGTAGTATACAATACCGGGACACCGGCACAGATACGCAGTATTTT. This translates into CASSIQYRDTGTDTQYF. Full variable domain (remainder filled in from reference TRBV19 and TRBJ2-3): DGGITQSPKYLFRKEGQNVTLSCEQNLNHDAMYWYRQDPGQGLRLIYYSQIVNDFQKGDIAEGYSVSREKKESFPLTVTSAQKNPTAFYLCASSIQYRDTGTDTQYFGPGTRLTVL.

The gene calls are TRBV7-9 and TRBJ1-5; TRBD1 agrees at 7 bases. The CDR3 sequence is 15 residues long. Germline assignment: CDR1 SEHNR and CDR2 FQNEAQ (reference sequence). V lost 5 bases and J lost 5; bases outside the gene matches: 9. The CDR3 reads CASSQGGRLDQPQHF. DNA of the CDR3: TGTGCCAGCAGCCAAGGGGGCCGGCTAGATCAGCCCCAGCATTTT.

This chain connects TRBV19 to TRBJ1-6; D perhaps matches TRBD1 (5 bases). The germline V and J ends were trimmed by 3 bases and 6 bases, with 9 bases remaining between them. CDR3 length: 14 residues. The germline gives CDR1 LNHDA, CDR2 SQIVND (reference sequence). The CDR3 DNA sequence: TGTGCCAGTAGTATGTGGGGGGGTAATTCACCCCTCCACTTT. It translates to CASSMWGGNSPLHF.

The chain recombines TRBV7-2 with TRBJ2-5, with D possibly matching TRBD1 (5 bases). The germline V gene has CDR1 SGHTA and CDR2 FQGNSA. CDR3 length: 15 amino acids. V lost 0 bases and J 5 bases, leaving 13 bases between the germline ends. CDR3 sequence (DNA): TGTGCCAGCAGCTTAGCGAGGCAGGGATTCGAGACCCAGTACTTC. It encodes CASSLARQGFETQYF.

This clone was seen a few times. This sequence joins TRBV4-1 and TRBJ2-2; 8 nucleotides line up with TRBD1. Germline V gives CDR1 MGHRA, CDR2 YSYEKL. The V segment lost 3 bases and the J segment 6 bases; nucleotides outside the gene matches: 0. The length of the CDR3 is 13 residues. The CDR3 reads CASSQDRAGELFF. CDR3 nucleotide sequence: TGCGCCAGCAGCCAGGACAGGGCCGGGGAGCTGTTTTTT.

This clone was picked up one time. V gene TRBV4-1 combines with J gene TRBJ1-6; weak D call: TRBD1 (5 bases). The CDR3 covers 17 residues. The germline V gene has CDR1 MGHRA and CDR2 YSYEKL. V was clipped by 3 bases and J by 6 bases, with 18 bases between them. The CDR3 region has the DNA TGCGCCAGCAGCCATGGCAGGCGGCAGGGTGGTAATTCACCCCTCCACTTT. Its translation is CASSHGRRQGGNSPLHF.

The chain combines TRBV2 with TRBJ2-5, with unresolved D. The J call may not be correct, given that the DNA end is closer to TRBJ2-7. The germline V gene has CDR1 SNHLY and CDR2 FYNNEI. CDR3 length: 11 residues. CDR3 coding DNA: TGTGCCAGCAGTCCAATCCACGAGCAGTACTTC. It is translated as CASSPIHEQYF.

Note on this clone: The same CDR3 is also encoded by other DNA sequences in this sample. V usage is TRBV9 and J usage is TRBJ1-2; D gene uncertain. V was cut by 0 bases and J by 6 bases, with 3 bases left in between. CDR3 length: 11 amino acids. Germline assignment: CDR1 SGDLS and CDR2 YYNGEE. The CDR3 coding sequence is TGTGCCAGCAGCGTAGGAGATGGCTACACCTTC. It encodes CASSVGDGYTF.